This T cell receptor (beta chain) was sequenced in a study of control samples from healthy donors and cancer patients. The data were produced by immunoSEQ multiplex PCR, yet TCRdb's version contains in-frame clones alone and is incomplete. The repertoire has about 250,000 clones, about four fifths of them found once; the top ten carry approximately 12%. The CDR3 has 17 amino acids. Germline V gene data show CDR1 as SGHVS and CDR2 as FQNEAQ. With 5 bases removed from V and 0 bases from J, the gap between germline ends came to 17 bases. This TCR was recovered from a woman aged 55 to 70 with lung cancer. The gene calls are TRBV7-8 and TRBJ1-3; the D gene is possibly TRBD1 (6 bases). The sequenced material came from PBMCs. CDR3 residues: CASSPLGGQLSGNTIYF. The CDR3 region has the DNA TGTGCCAGCAGCCCGCTCGGGGGACAACTCTCTGGAAACACCATATATTTT.